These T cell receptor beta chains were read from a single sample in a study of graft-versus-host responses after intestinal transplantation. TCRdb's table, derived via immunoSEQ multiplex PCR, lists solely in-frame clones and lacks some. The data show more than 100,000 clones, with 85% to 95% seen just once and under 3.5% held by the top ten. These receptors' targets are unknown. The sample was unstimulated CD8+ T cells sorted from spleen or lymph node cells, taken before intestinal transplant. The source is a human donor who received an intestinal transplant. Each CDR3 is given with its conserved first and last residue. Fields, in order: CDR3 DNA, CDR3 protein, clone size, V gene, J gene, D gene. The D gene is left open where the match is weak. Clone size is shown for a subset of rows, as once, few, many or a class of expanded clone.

TGCGCCAGCAGCCAAGTCCTAGCGGGAACATACGAGCAGTACTTC	CASSQVLAGTYEQYF	.	TRBV4-1	TRBJ2-7	TRBD2
TGTGCCAGCAGCACTAGGACTAGCGGGAACACCGGGGAGCTGTTTTTT	CASSTRTSGNTGELFF	.	TRBV7-7	TRBJ2-2	TRBD2
TGTGCCAGCAGCTCTGGGGTCAACGAGCAGTACTTC	CASSSGVNEQYF	.	TRBV5-6	TRBJ2-7	.
TGTGCCAGCAGCCAAGTATTGATGGGGGGAGACCCGACAGATACGCAGTATTTT	CASSQVLMGGDPTDTQYF	.	TRBV4-2	TRBJ2-3	.
TGCGCCAGCAGCTTGGGTAGCGGGGCGCTTACCGGGGAGCTGTTTTTT	CASSLGSGALTGELFF	.	TRBV5-1	TRBJ2-2	TRBD2
TGTGCCAGCAGCCCTTTAGCGGGAAGCTACTACAATGAGCAGTTCTTC	CASSPLAGSYYNEQFF	once	TRBV5-4	TRBJ2-1	TRBD2
TGTGCCAGCAGCCTAAGCGCAGAGCAAGAGACCCAGTACTTC	CASSLSAEQETQYF	.	TRBV28	TRBJ2-5	.
TGTGCCAGTAATGTCGGGACGCCAGGAAACACCATATATTTT	CASNVGTPGNTIYF	.	TRBV19	TRBJ1-3	.
TGCAGTGCTGGTAGCCGAAGTGCGCAGTTCTTC	CSAGSRSAQFF	.	TRBV20-1	TRBJ2-1	.
TGTGCCAGCAGCTTACCTTCAAGAGGACTAGCGGAACCCTACGAGCAGTACTTC	CASSLPSRGLAEPYEQYF	.	TRBV7-8	TRBJ2-7	TRBD2
TGTGCCAGCAGCGCATCCAGGGGTATGAACACTGAAGCTTTCTTT	CASSASRGMNTEAFF	.	TRBV9	TRBJ1-1	.
TGTGCCAGCAGCTTAGAGAGACTAGCGGCCGATGGGTCCTACAATGAGCAGTTCTTC	CASSLERLAADGSYNEQFF	.	TRBV7-8	TRBJ2-1	TRBD2
TGTGCCAGCAGCCAGTATTCCTACGAGCAGTACTTC	CASSQYSYEQYF	.	TRBV7-9	TRBJ2-7	.
TGTGCCAGCAGTGACGGTTCCTACGAGCAGTACTTC	CASSDGSYEQYF	.	TRBV25-1	TRBJ2-7	.
TGTGCCAGCAGTTTATTTACCTCTGGGGCCAACGTCCTGACTTTC	CASSLFTSGANVLTF	.	TRBV27	TRBJ2-6	.
TGTGCCAGCACCCACTACACAGGGTCCTACAATGAGCAGTTCTTC	CASTHYTGSYNEQFF	.	TRBV27	TRBJ2-1	.
TGTGCCAGCAGCGTCCGGACTAGCGGGAAGTTGAACTACGAGCAGTACTTC	CASSVRTSGKLNYEQYF	.	TRBV5-6	TRBJ2-7	TRBD2
TGTGCCAGCAGAATCGTGGTAATGTCCTACGAGCAGTACTTC	CASRIVVMSYEQYF	few	TRBV6-5	TRBJ2-7	.
TGTGCCAGCAGTTGGAGCGGGATACCCACAGATACGCAGTATTTT	CASSWSGIPTDTQYF	once	TRBV6-5	TRBJ2-3	TRBD2
TGCGCCAGCAGCCAAGTGACTAGCGGGTACAATGAGCAGTTCTTC	CASSQVTSGYNEQFF	.	TRBV4-1	TRBJ2-1	TRBD2
TGTGCCAGCAGCTTCCCGGCTAGCGATTACTCCTACAATGAGCAGTTCTTC	CASSFPASDYSYNEQFF	.	TRBV7-6	TRBJ2-1	.
TGTGCCAGCAGTTACCGGGGGGCCACCGGGGAGCTGTTTTTT	CASSYRGATGELFF	.	TRBV6-5	TRBJ2-2	.
TGTGCCAGCAGTGAAGATATGGGATATGGCTACACCTTC	CASSEDMGYGYTF	few	TRBV6-5	TRBJ1-2	.
TGTGCCAGCAGCTTAGGCGGAAGTCCGAGCTCACCCCTCCACTTT	CASSLGGSPSSPLHF	.	TRBV7-9	TRBJ1-6	.
TGTGCCAGCAGCCTCATGGGCGAGCAGTACTTC	CASSLMGEQYF	.	TRBV27	TRBJ2-7	.
TGTGCCAGCAGTTTGCATAGCTCCTACGAGCAGTACTTC	CASSLHSSYEQYF	.	TRBV27	TRBJ2-7	.
TGCGCCAGCGGCGGGGTGGGCTCTGGAAACACCATATATTTT	CASGGVGSGNTIYF	.	TRBV4-1	TRBJ1-3	.
TGTGCCACCAGCAGAGACGGGCTAGCGTCTGACGAGCAGTACTTC	CATSRDGLASDEQYF	.	TRBV15	TRBJ2-7	.
TGTGCCAGCAGCTTTTACCAGGGGTTCAGGGCTTTCTTT	CASSFYQGFRAFF	.	TRBV7-8	TRBJ1-1	.
TGTGCCAGCAGCTACGACCAGTCGGTAGAGCAGTACTTC	CASSYDQSVEQYF	.	TRBV11-2	TRBJ2-7	.
TGTGCCAGCAGCGTAGACAGGTCCAAAAACATTCAGTACTTC	CASSVDRSKNIQYF	.	TRBV9	TRBJ2-4	.
TGTGCCAGTAGTATTTATCTAGACCAAGAGACCCAGTACTTC	CASSIYLDQETQYF	.	TRBV19	TRBJ2-5	.
TGTGCCAGCTGCCTTGGACAGGGGGCAACCTACGAGCAGTACTTC	CASCLGQGATYEQYF	once	TRBV18	TRBJ2-7	TRBD1
TGCAGCGTTGAATTAGCAGGAGCGGGAGGCTACGAGCAGTACTTC	CSVELAGAGGYEQYF	.	TRBV29-1	TRBJ2-7	TRBD2
TGTGCCAGCAGTGATTTTAGCGGCCGCTCCTACAATGAGCAGTTCTTC	CASSDFSGRSYNEQFF	few	TRBV6-1	TRBJ2-1	.
TGTGCCAGCAGCTCGCGGGGTTACGAGCAGTACTTC	CASSSRGYEQYF	.	TRBV5-4	TRBJ2-7	.
TGTGCCAGTAGTATAGGGAGGACAGGGGACGAGCAGTACTTC	CASSIGRTGDEQYF	.	TRBV19	TRBJ2-7	TRBD1
TGTGCCATCGGGGTAGAAAACCGGCGGTACGAGCAGTACTTC	CAIGVENRRYEQYF	.	TRBV10-3	TRBJ2-7	.
TGTGCCAGCAGTTATACCGGCTCCTACGAGCAGTACTTC	CASSYTGSYEQYF	.	TRBV6-1	TRBJ2-7	.
TGTGCCAGCAGCTTGGGCGGGGCCTCCTACGAGCAGTACTTC	CASSLGGASYEQYF	.	TRBV5-4	TRBJ2-7	.
TGTGCCGGGTCTAGCGGGAGTTACGAGCAGTACTTC	CAGSSGSYEQYF	.	TRBV28	TRBJ2-7	TRBD2
TGTGCCAGCAGCTCTCGGGAAATACTAGCGGGGAGGCCTGACGAGCAGTACTTC	CASSSREILAGRPDEQYF	.	TRBV7-2	TRBJ2-7	TRBD2
TGTGCCAGCAGCCCTAGGGGAGGGGACACCGGGGAGCTGTTTTTT	CASSPRGGDTGELFF	.	TRBV7-9	TRBJ2-2	TRBD2
TGTGCCAGCAGCTTATTCCCTAGCGGGAGTTCTCCCTACAATGAGCAGTTCTTC	CASSLFPSGSSPYNEQFF	.	TRBV7-6	TRBJ2-1	TRBD2
TGTGCCAGCAAGTACCTGGATCCCTCCTACGAGCAGTACTTC	CASKYLDPSYEQYF	.	TRBV2	TRBJ2-7	.
TGTGCCAGCAGCCGGCTTAGCGGGTACACAGATACGCAGTATTTT	CASSRLSGYTDTQYF	.	TRBV5-6	TRBJ2-3	TRBD2
TGTGCCAGCAGGCCGCCGACACTCTACGAGCAGTACTTC	CASRPPTLYEQYF	.	TRBV2	TRBJ2-7	.
TGTGCCAGCAGTTACTCAGGACTGGGGGACTATGGCTACACCTTC	CASSYSGLGDYGYTF	.	TRBV6-5	TRBJ1-2	.
TGTGCCAGCAGCTTAGAGGAATCCTACGAGCAGTACTTC	CASSLEESYEQYF	.	TRBV7-3	TRBJ2-7	.
TGTGCCAGCAGCGTAGATCGGACAGACTACAATGAGCAGTTCTTC	CASSVDRTDYNEQFF	.	TRBV9	TRBJ2-1	.
TGTGCCAGCAGCTTAATTGGGCACCCCGGCACTGAAGCTTTCTTT	CASSLIGHPGTEAFF	.	TRBV7-3	TRBJ1-1	.
TGTGCCACCACGGGGGACGAGCAGTACTTC	CATTGDEQYF	.	TRBV25-1	TRBJ2-7	.
TGTGCCAGCAGCGTAGGACTAGCGGCCACCTACGAGCAGTACTTC	CASSVGLAATYEQYF	.	TRBV9	TRBJ2-7	TRBD2
TGTGCCAGCAGCTCAGGGACAGGGGGCTGGGGCTACACCTTC	CASSSGTGGWGYTF	.	TRBV5-6	TRBJ1-2	TRBD1
TGCGCCAGCAGCCCAGGGACCGATTTGAACACTGAAGCTTTCTTT	CASSPGTDLNTEAFF	.	TRBV4-3	TRBJ1-1	.